The 18 T cell receptor beta chains below all came from one sample that was sequenced in a study of tumor and adjacent non-tumor tissue in lung cancer. TCRbeta libraries were built with three rounds of nested PCR, modified from ARM-PCR. Each CDR3 protein gets one entry after TCRdb re-called the multiplex PCR reads with MiXCR. This table has 81,000 or so distinct CDR3 sequences, approximately 78% appearing once. This sample's RNA came from whole unsorted tissue. The normal lung tissue was taken more than 3 cm from the tumor edge. Specimen: distant non-tumor lung tissue. These receptors were taken from a man aged 55 to 69 with non-small cell lung cancer.

Points on this clonotype: At one end, the junction sequence differs from germline, possibly due to a read error. This rearrangement joins TRBV11-3 to TRBJ2-1, with a possible D match to TRBD2 (5 bases). The CDR3 has 15 amino acids. Germline CDR1 reads SGHNT; CDR2 reads YENEEA. The CDR3 coding sequence is TGTGCCATCAGCGGCGACAAAGAATCCTACAGTGAGCAGTTCTTC. Translated, it gives CAISGDKESYSEQFF.

Turning to this clonotype: A read error may account for a junction end that differs from germline. The chain carries TRBV11-2 and TRBJ2-5; 7 bases map to TRBD1. Per the germline V gene, CDR1 is SGHAT and CDR2 is FQNNGV. The CDR3 consists of 14 residues. CDR3 protein: CASSSGQVLGTQYF. The CDR3 coding sequence is TGTGCCAGCAGCTCCGGACAGGTTCTGGGAACCCAGTATTTC. Together with reference TRBV11-2 and TRBJ2-5, the CDR3 gives the full variable domain: EAGVAQSPRYKIIEKRQSVAFWCNPISGHATLYWYQQILGQGPKLLIQFQNNGVVDDSQLPKDRFSAERLKGVDSTLKIQPAKLEDSAVYLCASSSGQVLGTQYFGPGTRLLVL.

In the case of this clonotype: Just one base apart from a much larger clone, this may be a read error. The chain uses TRBV12-3 or TRBV12-4 and TRBJ2-1; 7 positions agree with TRBD2. V was clipped by 7 bases and J by 12 bases; unmatched bases: 9. The CDR3 has 12 amino acids. CDR3 nucleotide sequence: TGTGCCAGCAACCCCAGGGAGGGTGGGCAGTTCTTC. Its translation is CASNPREGGQFF.

Only one count was recorded for this clonotype. The junction shows a germline mismatch at one end, possibly a read error. The chain carries TRBV30 and TRBJ2-3; D is undetermined. This CDR3 region has 13 residues. Germline V gene lookup returns CDR1 GTSNPN and CDR2 SVGIG (reference sequence). As DNA, the CDR3 is TGTGCCTGGTGTACCGCTTGCACGGATACGCAGTATTTT. This sequence encodes CAWCTACTDTQYF.

On this clonotype: One end of the junction does not line up with germline, which may come from a read error. The chain links TRBV4-1 to TRBJ2-2; 9 positions match TRBD1. The CDR3 is made up of 17 amino acids. Germline lookup yields CDR1 MGHRA and CDR2 YSYEKL. The CDR3 DNA follows: TGCGCCAGTAGCCAAGAAGGGACAGGGACTCGCACCGGGGAGCTGTTTTTT. This translates into CASSQEGTGTRTGELFF.

This chain connects TRBV20-1 to TRBJ2-1, with a possible D match to TRBD2 (8 bases). CDR1 is DFQATT and CDR2 is SNEGSKA in the germline V gene (reference sequence). V was shortened by 7 bases and J by 9 bases, with 22 bases between the two germline ends. The CDR3 is 14 amino acids. CDR3 in amino acids: CSVIVRGGQCEQFF. CDR3 sequence (DNA): TGCAGTGTTATAGTTCGGGGGGGACAGTGTGAGCAGTTCTTC.

This clonotype showed up just a few times. A much bigger clone sits one base away, suggesting this may be a read error. The rearrangement uses TRBV6-2 or TRBV6-3 and TRBJ2-5, with unresolved D. CDR1 and CDR2 (germline): MNHEY, SVGEGT. The CDR3 spans 14 residues. V was trimmed by 2 bases and J by 5 bases, leaving 12 bases between them. CDR3 region: CASSYSMGLETQYF. The CDR3 nucleotides read TGTGCCAGCAGTTACAGTATGGGATTGGAGACCCAGTACTTC.

This clonotype counts as medium-sized. This sequence joins TRBV5-6 and TRBJ2-7; 8 positions match TRBD1. The CDR3 is 15 residues long. V shed 0 bases, J shed 5 bases, and the junction held 7 bases outside the gene matches. The V gene's germline CDR1 is SGHDT and CDR2 YYEEEE. The CDR3 DNA follows: TGTGCCAGCAGCTTGGTACCAGGGGGCGGGAACGAGCAGTACTTC. Its protein product is CASSLVPGGGNEQYF.

For this clonotype: At one end, the junction sequence differs from germline, possibly due to a read error. This chain links TRBV10-3 with TRBJ1-2; D is ambiguous. CDR1 ENHRY and CDR2 SYGVKD come from the germline V gene. The CDR3 totals 13 residues. CDR3 region: CVISDEGNYGYTF. CDR3 nucleotides: TGTGTCATCAGTGATGAGGGCAACTATGGCTACACATTC.

A word on this clonotype: Sequence at one end of the junction differs from germline and may be a read error. V is TRBV7-2 and J is TRBJ2-7; D uncertain. CDR1 SGHTA and CDR2 FQGNSA come from the germline V gene. The CDR3 runs 14 residues. The CDR3 spells CARSLYQLTYEQYF. CDR3 coding DNA: TGTGCCAGGAGCTTATACCAGTTGACCTACGAGCAGTACTTC.

As to this clonotype: A clone one base away is much larger, so this may be a read error. The rearrangement links TRBV6-2 or TRBV6-3 to TRBJ2-3; D is uncertain. This CDR3 region has 13 residues. Germline V gene lookup returns CDR1 MNHEY and CDR2 SVGEGT. With 4 bases removed from V and 5 bases from J, the gap between germline ends came to 10 bases. The CDR3: CASSSDYQDTQYF. CDR3 bases: TGTGCCAGCAGTTCAGATTACCAAGATACGCAGTATTTT.

For this clonotype: At one end, the junction sequence differs from germline, possibly due to a read error. The chain's CDR3 is CANSYGQGRLFF. DNA for the CDR3: TGTGCCAACAGTTACGGGCAGGGTCGGCTGTTTTTT. The chain couples TRBV6-6 to TRBJ2-2, with a weak D call TRBD1 (5 bases). The V gene's germline CDR1 is MNHNY and CDR2 SVGAGI (reference sequence). This CDR3 has 12 amino acids.

A remark on this clonotype: Relative to the germline gene, one junction end is altered; a read error may explain this. The gene calls are TRBV12-5 and TRBJ2-1; a possible D gene is TRBD2 (5 bases). This CDR3 comprises 12 residues. The germline CDR1 and CDR2 sequences are LGHNT and FRNRAP. The CDR3 DNA is TGTACTAGTGGCCACCGGAGGAATGAGCAGTTCTTC. Its protein is CTSGHRRNEQFF. The full variable domain, with the rest looked up from reference TRBV12-5 and TRBJ2-1, is DARVTQTPRHKVTEMGQEVTMRCQPILGHNTVFWYRQTMMQGLELLAYFRNRAPLDDSGMPKDRFSAEMPDATLATLKIQPSEPRDSAVYFCTSGHRRNEQFFGPGTRLTVL.

The sample holds one count of this clonotype. Likely a read error: the CDR3 ends without its conserved phenylalanine or tryptophan. The rearrangement uses TRBV11-2 and TRBJ1-2; D call uncertain. The CDR3 is made up of 15 amino acids. V dropped 2 bases and J dropped 5 bases, with 15 bases sitting between them. Germline values: CDR1 SGHAT, CDR2 FQNNGV. CDR3: CASSLMMRNYYGYTI. In DNA, the CDR3 is TGTGCCAGCAGCTTAATGATGCGGAATTATTATGGCTACACCATC.

Details on this clonotype: A read error is likely, as this CDR3 ends without the conserved phenylalanine or tryptophan. The chain couples TRBV6-1 to TRBJ1-1; 7 bases line up with TRBD1. Germline loops: CDR1 MNHNS, CDR2 SASEGT. The CDR3 extends over 14 amino acids. Written as DNA, the CDR3 is TGTGCCAACAGTGAAGACAGGGACGACACTGAAGCTTTCTCT. Protein sequence: CANSEDRDDTEAFS.

The genes are TRBV6-4 and TRBJ2-3; 7 bases align to TRBD2. Germline-derived CDR1 and CDR2 are MRHNA and SNTAGT. V was pared by 5 bases and J by 2 bases, with 1 base of the junction left unmatched. The CDR3 contains 13 residues. The CDR3 loop reads CASSTSDTDTQYF. CDR3 sequence (DNA): TGTGCCAGCAGTACTAGCGACACAGATACGCAGTATTTT.

To note about this clonotype: One end of the junction does not line up with germline, which may come from a read error. The CDR3 DNA sequence: TGTGCCAGCAACCGACCCCCAGGGCCCGAGCAATACTTC. This gives the protein CASNRPPGPEQYF. The V and J genes are TRBV7-9 and TRBJ2-7, with D perhaps TRBD1 (5 bases). This CDR3 is 13 amino acids long. CDR1 and CDR2 from the germline V gene are SEHNR and FQNEAQ (reference sequence).

The chain is built from TRBV29-1 and TRBJ1-4; TRBD1 aligns across 7 bases. Trimming took 6 bases from V and 4 from J; bases not matched to a gene: 5. The germline gives CDR1 SQVTM, CDR2 ANQGSEA. There are 13 residues in the CDR3. CDR3 DNA: TGCAGCGTCTGGGACAGAGTTAATGAAAAACTGTTTTTT. Translation: CSVWDRVNEKLFF.